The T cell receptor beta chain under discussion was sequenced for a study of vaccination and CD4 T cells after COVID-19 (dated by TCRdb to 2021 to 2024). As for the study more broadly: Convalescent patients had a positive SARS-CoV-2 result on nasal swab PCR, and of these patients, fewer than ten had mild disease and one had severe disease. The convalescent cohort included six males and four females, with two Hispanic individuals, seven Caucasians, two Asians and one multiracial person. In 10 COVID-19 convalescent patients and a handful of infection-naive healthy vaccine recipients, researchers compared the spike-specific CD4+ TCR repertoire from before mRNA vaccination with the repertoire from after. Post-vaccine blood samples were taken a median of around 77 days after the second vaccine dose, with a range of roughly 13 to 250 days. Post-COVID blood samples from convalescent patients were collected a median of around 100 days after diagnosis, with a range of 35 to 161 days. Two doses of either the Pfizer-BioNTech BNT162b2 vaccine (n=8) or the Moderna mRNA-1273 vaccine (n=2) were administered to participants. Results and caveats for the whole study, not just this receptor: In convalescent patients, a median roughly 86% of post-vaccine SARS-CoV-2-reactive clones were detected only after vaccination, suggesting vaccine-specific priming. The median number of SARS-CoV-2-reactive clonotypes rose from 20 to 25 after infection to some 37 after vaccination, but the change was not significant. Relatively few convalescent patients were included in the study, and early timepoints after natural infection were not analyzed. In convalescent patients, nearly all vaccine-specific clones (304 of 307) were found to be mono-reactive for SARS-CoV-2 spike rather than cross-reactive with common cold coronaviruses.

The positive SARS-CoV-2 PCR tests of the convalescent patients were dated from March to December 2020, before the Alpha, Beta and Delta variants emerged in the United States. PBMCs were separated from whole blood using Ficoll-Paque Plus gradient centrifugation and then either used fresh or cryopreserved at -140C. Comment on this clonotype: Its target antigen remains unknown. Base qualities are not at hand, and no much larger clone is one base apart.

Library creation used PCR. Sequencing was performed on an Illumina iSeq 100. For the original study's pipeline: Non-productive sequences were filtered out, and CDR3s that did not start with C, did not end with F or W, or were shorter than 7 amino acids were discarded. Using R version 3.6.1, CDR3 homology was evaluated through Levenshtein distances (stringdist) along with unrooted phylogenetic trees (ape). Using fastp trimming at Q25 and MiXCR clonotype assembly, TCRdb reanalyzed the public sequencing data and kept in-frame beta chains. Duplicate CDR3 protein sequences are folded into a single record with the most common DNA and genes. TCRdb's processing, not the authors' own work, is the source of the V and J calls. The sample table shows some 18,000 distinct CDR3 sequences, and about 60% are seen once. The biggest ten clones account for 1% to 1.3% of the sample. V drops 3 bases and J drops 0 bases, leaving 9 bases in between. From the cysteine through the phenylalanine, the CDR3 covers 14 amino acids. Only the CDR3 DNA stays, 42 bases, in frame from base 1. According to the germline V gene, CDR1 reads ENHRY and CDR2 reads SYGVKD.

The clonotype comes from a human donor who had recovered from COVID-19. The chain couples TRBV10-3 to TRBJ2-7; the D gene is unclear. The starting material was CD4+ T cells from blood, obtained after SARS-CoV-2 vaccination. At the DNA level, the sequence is TGTGCCATCAGTGATTTGCAGGCCTCCTACGAGCAGTACTTC. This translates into CAISDLQASYEQYF.